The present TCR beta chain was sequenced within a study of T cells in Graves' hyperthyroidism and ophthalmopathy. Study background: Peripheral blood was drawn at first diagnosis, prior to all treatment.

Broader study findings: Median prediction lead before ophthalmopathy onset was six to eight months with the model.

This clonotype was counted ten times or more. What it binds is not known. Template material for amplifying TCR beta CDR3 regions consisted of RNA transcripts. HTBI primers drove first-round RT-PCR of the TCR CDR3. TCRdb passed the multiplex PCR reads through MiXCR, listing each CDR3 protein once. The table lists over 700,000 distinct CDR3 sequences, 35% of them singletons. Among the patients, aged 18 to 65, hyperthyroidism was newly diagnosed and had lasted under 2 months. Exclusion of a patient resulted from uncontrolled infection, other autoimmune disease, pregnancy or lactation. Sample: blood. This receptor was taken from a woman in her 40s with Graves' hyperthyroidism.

Here the CDR3 DNA reads TGCAGCGTTGAAGTAGGTGATGGGCAGTCAAATGAAAAACTGTTTTTT. Translated, it gives CSVEVGDGQSNEKLFF. J is TRBJ1-4 and V is TRBV29-1, with unresolved D. Trimming removed 1 base at V and 5 bases at J, with 17 bases between. The V gene's germline CDR1 is SQVTM and CDR2 ANQGSEA. The CDR3 has 16 residues.